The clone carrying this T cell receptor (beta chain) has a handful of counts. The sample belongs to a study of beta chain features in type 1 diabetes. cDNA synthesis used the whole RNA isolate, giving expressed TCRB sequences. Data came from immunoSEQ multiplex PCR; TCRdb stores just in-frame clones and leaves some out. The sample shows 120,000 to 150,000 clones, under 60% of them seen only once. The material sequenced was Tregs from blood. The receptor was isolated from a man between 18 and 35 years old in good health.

Here the CDR3 reads CASSQRTGATDTQYF. The DNA for the CDR3 is TGTGCCAGTAGTCAACGGACAGGAGCGACAGATACGCAGTATTTT. The chain has TRBV19 and TRBJ2-3; 7 nucleotides align to TRBD1. From germline, CDR1 is LNHDA and CDR2 SQIVND (reference sequence). The CDR3 length is 15 residues. Unmatched junction bases numbered 8, after V lost 5 bases and J lost 3 bases.